This TCR beta chain was sequenced in a study of regulatory T cells in long-lasting Graves disease. There are many counts of this clonotype. Described time point: newly diagnosed GD, antithyroid drugs for less than 3 months. Researchers made the TCR library from RNA that was extracted from PBMCs. In Xi'an, China, an endocrinology department was the source of patients. CDR3 regions were amplified by Arm-PCR using iRepertoire HTBI primers to build TCR beta libraries. Each CDR3 protein gets one entry after TCRdb re-called the multiplex PCR reads with MiXCR. The sample includes hundreds of thousands of distinct CDR3 sequences, over 15% of them seen just once. The data also belong to a second study, concerning T cells in Graves' hyperthyroidism and ophthalmopathy. As reported in that work: Patients were excluded because of uncontrolled infection, other autoimmune disease, pregnancy or lactation. Using the HTBI primer set, a first-round RT-PCR was run on the TCR CDR3. Classification by a 13 V-J model distinguished ophthalmopathy from stable hyperthyroidism.

The clonotype was recovered from a man aged 40-49 years with Graves disease. The specimen comprised peripheral blood mononuclear cells (PBMCs), sampled at new diagnosis, from a patient treated with antithyroid drugs.

The CDR3 region has the DNA TGTGCCAGCAGTGATTATTCGGGGAATGGGCAGCCCCAGCATTTT. Its translation: CASSDYSGNGQPQHF. The V call is TRBV6-1, the J call TRBJ1-5; D is uncertain. The CDR3 is made up of 15 amino acids. V was clipped by 3 bases and J by 7 bases, with 16 bases between them. Looked up from germline, CDR1 is MNHNS and CDR2 is SASEGT.